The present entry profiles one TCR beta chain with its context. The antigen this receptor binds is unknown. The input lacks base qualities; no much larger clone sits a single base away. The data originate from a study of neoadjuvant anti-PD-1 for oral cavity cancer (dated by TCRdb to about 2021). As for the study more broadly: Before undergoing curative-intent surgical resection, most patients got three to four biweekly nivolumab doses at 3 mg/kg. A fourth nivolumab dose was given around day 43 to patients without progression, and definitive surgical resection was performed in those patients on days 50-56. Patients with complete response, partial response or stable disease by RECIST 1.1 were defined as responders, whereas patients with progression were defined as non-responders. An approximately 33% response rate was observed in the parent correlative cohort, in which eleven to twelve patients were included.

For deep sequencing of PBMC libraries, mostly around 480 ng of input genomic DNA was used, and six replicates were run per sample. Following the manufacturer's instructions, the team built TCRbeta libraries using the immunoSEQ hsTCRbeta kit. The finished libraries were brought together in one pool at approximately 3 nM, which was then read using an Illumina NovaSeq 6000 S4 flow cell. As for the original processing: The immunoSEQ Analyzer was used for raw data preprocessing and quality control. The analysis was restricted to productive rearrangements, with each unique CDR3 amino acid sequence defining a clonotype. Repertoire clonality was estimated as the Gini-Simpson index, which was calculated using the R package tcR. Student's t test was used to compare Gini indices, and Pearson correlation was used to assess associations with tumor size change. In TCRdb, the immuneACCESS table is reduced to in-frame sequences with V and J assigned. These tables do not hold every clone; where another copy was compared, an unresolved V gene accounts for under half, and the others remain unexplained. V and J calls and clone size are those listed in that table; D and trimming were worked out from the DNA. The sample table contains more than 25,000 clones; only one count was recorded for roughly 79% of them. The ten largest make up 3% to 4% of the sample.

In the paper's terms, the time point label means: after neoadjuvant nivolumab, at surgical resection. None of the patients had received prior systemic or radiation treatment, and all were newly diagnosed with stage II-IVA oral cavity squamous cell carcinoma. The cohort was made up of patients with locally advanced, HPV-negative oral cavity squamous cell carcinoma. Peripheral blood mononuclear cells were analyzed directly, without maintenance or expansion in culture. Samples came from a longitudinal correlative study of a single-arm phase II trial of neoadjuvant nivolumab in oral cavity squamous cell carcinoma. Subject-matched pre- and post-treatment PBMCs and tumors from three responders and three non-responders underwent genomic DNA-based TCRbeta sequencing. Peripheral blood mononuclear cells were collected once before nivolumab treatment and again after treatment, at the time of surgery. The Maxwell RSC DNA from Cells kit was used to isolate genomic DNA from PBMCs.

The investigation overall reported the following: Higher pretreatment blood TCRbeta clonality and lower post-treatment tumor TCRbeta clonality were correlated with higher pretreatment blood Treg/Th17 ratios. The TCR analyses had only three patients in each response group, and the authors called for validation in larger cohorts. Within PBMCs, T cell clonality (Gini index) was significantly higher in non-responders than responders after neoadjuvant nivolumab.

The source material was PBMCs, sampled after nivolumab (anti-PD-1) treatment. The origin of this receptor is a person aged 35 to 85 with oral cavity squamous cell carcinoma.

The sequenced DNA is TGTGCCAGCAGCTCAACTTCTGGGGCTACTAATGAAAAACTGTTTTTT. Its protein is CASSSTSGATNEKLFF. The sequence joins TRBV11-2 to TRBJ1-4, and possibly TRBD1, on 5 matching bases. The CDR3 spans 16 residues, from the cysteine through the phenylalanine. Kept here is only the CDR3 DNA, which spans 48 bases and is read in frame from base 1. The germline V gene provides CDR1 SGHAT and CDR2 FQNNGV. The V end loses 4 bases and the J end loses 2 bases, and a stretch of 14 bases separates them.